The 20 T cell receptor beta chains in this list originate from one sample, sequenced in a study of identical twins. TCRdb reanalysed the 5' RACE reads using MiXCR and keeps one entry per CDR3 protein. The sample gives about 470,000 distinct CDR3 sequences, approximately 24% of which show up once; around 3% is in the top ten. This sample also appeared in a second study, on T cells expressing NK-cell markers.

The sequenced material came from CD4+ T cells sorted from blood. These receptors originate from a woman aged 18-29 years in good health.

V is TRBV18 and J is TRBJ2-7; 14 bases map to TRBD2. V was clipped by 3 bases and J by 7 bases; unmatched bases: 8. The germline CDR1 and CDR2 sequences are KGHSH and LQKENI. CDR3 length: 16 residues. Written as DNA, the CDR3 is TGTGCCAGCTCACCCCCCGGACTAGCGGGAGGAGGTGAGCAGTACTTC. Amino acids: CASSPPGLAGGGEQYF.

This clonotype has only a few counts. This chain uses TRBV10-3 with TRBJ2-1; D may be TRBD1 or TRBD2 (5 bases each). Germline lookup yields CDR1 ENHRY and CDR2 SYGVKD. V lost 2 bases and J 12 bases, leaving 11 bases between the germline ends. The CDR3 sequence is 12 residues long. Here the CDR3 reads CAISEVGTVQFF. DNA for the CDR3: TGTGCCATCAGTGAGGTCGGGACGGTGCAGTTCTTC.

This clonotype has more than one count but fewer than ten. The chain carries TRBV25-1 and TRBJ2-1; D gene uncertain. Germline V gives CDR1 MGHDK, CDR2 SYGVNS. There are 16 residues in the CDR3. V was pared by 3 bases and J by 4 bases, with 16 bases between. The DNA of the CDR3 is TGTGCCAGCAGTGACTCCCTAGGCCTCGATTACAATGAGCAGTTCTTC. This translates into CASSDSLGLDYNEQFF.

This chain joins TRBV9 and TRBJ2-3; D is perhaps TRBD2 (6 bases). The CDR3 sequence is 15 residues long. Germline V CDR1 and CDR2: SGDLS, YYNGEE. V lost 2 bases and J 6 bases, leaving 16 bases between the germline ends. The CDR3 sequence is CASSVGGLYGDTQYF. The CDR3 DNA follows: TGTGCCAGCAGCGTGGGAGGTCTCTACGGGGATACGCAGTATTTT.

The V gene is TRBV2, the J gene TRBJ2-7; perhaps TRBD1 as D (5 bases). Between the trimmed V and J ends, which lost 3 bases and 6 bases, there was a span of 9 bases. CDR1 is SNHLY and CDR2 is FYNNEI in the germline V gene. This CDR3 contains 12 residues. This CDR3 is CASSDTGVEQYF. CDR3 DNA: TGTGCCAGCAGTGATACAGGCGTCGAGCAGTACTTC.

This clonotype has a handful of counts. The chain uses TRBV2 and TRBJ2-3; D tentatively fits TRBD1 or TRBD2 (5 bases each). In germline, CDR1 is SNHLY, CDR2 FYNNEI. This CDR3 spans 13 amino acids. The V gene lost 4 bases and the J gene lost 0 bases, with 5 bases spanning the gap. The CDR3 protein is CASSGGSTDTQYF. CDR3 nucleotide sequence: TGTGCCAGCAGTGGGGGGAGCACAGATACGCAGTATTTT.

The genes are TRBV3-1 and TRBJ2-1; tentative D call: TRBD1 (5 bases). Germline V gene data show CDR1 as LGHDT and CDR2 as YNNKEL (reference sequence). The ends were cut back, 0 bases at V and 2 bases at J, with 11 bases in the middle. This CDR3 is built from 16 residues. The CDR3 spells CASSQDWGLAYNEQFF. Here the CDR3 DNA reads TGTGCCAGCAGCCAAGATTGGGGCCTGGCCTACAATGAGCAGTTCTTC.

The sample holds a few counts of this clonotype. V usage is TRBV12-3 or TRBV12-4 and J usage is TRBJ1-1, with D uncertain. This CDR3 has 12 residues. V lost 5 bases and J 4 bases, leaving 8 bases between the germline ends. The CDR3 spells CASSNGFTEAFF. The CDR3, as DNA: TGTGCCAGCAGTAATGGATTCACTGAAGCTTTCTTT.

V usage is TRBV12-3 or TRBV12-4 and J usage is TRBJ1-5; D gene ambiguous. The CDR3 extends over 16 amino acids. The ends were cut back, 2 bases at V and 2 bases at J, with 13 bases in the middle. The DNA for the CDR3 is TGTGCCAGCAGTTTATTGAGTGGGCAAGGCAATCAGCCCCAGCATTTT. Translation gives CASSLLSGQGNQPQHF.

In its sample, this clonotype was seen a few times. The V gene is TRBV2, the J gene TRBJ1-1, with a tentative D call TRBD1 (5 bases). The germline V gene encodes CDR1 SNHLY and CDR2 FYNNEI. The CDR3 runs 12 residues. The V gene lost 6 bases and the J gene lost 6 bases, with 11 bases spanning the gap. The CDR3 is CASRGTVAEAFF. CDR3 nucleotide sequence: TGTGCCAGCAGGGGGACTGTGGCTGAAGCTTTCTTT.

The chain has TRBV10-3 and TRBJ2-7; 7 nucleotides match TRBD1. Germline CDR1 reads ENHRY; CDR2 reads SYGVKD. The CDR3 spans 12 residues. Trimming removed 10 bases from V and 5 bases from J; junction bases left unmatched: 8. CDR3 region: CATTTGTHEQYF. The CDR3 DNA reads TGTGCCACCACGACAGGGACCCACGAGCAGTACTTC.

This clonotype came up a few times. The chain employs TRBV7-9 and TRBJ2-3, with 7 bases aligning to TRBD1. V was pared by 3 bases and J by 4 bases, with 1 base of the junction left unmatched. The CDR3 contains 13 residues. The germline gives CDR1 SEHNR, CDR2 FQNEAQ (reference sequence). DNA for the CDR3: TGTGCCAGCAGCTTTGACAGGGCAGATACGCAGTATTTT. The encoded protein is CASSFDRADTQYF.

J is TRBJ2-1 and V is TRBV6-2 or TRBV6-3, with D maybe TRBD1 (5 bases). Looked up from germline, CDR1 is MNHEY and CDR2 is SVGEGT. The CDR3 loop spans 17 amino acids. The ends were cut back, 0 bases at V and 3 bases at J, with 15 bases in the middle. This CDR3 reads CASSYSGASQGYNEQFF. CDR3 bases: TGTGCCAGCAGTTACTCAGGGGCATCCCAGGGCTACAATGAGCAGTTCTTC.

V gene TRBV24-1 combines with J gene TRBJ2-2, with D possibly being TRBD2 (6 bases). From germline, CDR1 is KGHDR and CDR2 SFDVKD. V dropped 6 bases and J dropped 6 bases, with 16 bases sitting between them. The CDR3 covers 15 residues. CDR3 in DNA: TGTGCCACCAGTAGAGCGGGCCCGGAGGCCGGGGAGCTGTTTTTT. It specifies CATSRAGPEAGELFF.

This clonotype was picked up a small number of times. The chain uses TRBV12-5 and TRBJ1-1; D perhaps matches TRBD1 (6 bases). From germline, CDR1 is LGHNT and CDR2 FRNRAP. The CDR3 totals 16 residues. Trimming left V 1 base short and J 4 bases short, with 16 bases between. The CDR3 loop is CASGLGPVGRGTEAFF. As DNA, the CDR3 is TGTGCTAGTGGTTTGGGCCCAGTGGGCAGGGGCACTGAAGCTTTCTTT.

The chain is built from TRBV25-1 and TRBJ2-7; unclear D gene. The V end was cut by 1 base, the J end by 5 bases, with 15 bases between. CDR1 MGHDK and CDR2 SYGVNS come from the germline V gene. The CDR3 consists of 15 residues. The CDR3 loop is CASSESRLWVDEQYF. The CDR3 region has the DNA TGTGCCAGCAGTGAATCTCGCCTATGGGTCGACGAGCAGTACTTC.

There are a few counts of this clonotype. The chain recombines TRBV29-1 with TRBJ2-1; TRBD2 matches 9 bases. CDR1 SQVTM and CDR2 ANQGSEA come from the germline V gene. V shed 3 bases and J 8 bases; nucleotides not matched to a gene: 11. There are 15 residues in the CDR3. CDR3 loop: CSVESPQRGEHEQFF. For the CDR3, the DNA is TGCAGCGTTGAGTCTCCCCAGCGGGGGGAACATGAGCAGTTCTTC.

There are a few counts of this clonotype. The chain joins TRBV7-9 to TRBJ1-6; TRBD1 aligns across 7 bases. The CDR3 has 16 residues. CDR1 and CDR2 from the germline V gene are SEHNR and FQNEAQ (reference sequence). J was trimmed by 7 bases and V by 3 bases; bases with no gene match: 9. CDR3 amino acids: CASSFSPTGYNSPLHF. The CDR3 DNA reads as TGTGCCAGCAGCTTCTCCCCGACAGGGTACAATTCACCCCTCCACTTT.

This clonotype appeared a few times. The genes are TRBV4-3 and TRBJ2-2; perhaps TRBD2 as D (5 bases). The germline gives CDR1 LGHNA, CDR2 YSLEER. Between the trimmed V and J ends, which lost 0 bases and 8 bases, there was a span of 13 bases. The CDR3 consists of 15 residues. The CDR3 region has the DNA TGCGCCAGCAGCCAAGATGGGTCTAGCCTGGGGGAGCTGTTTTTT. It specifies CASSQDGSSLGELFF.

This rearrangement joins TRBV20-1 to TRBJ2-1; D is uncertain. The germline V and J ends were trimmed by 3 bases and 3 bases, with 12 bases remaining between them. The length of the CDR3 is 14 residues. Germline CDR1 is DFQATT and CDR2 is SNEGSKA (reference sequence). Here the CDR3 DNA reads TGCAGTGCTAGTGGGCGGTTAGTCTACAATGAGCAGTTCTTC. This translates into CSASGRLVYNEQFF.